These 3 T cell receptor beta chains were sequenced from one sample in a study of T cell responses to AZD1222 COVID-19 vaccine. Sequencing used immunoSEQ multiplex PCR; TCRdb keeps in-frame clones, though not all of them. The sample yields tens of thousands of clones, just over 85% seen once. The input for sequencing was peripheral blood, taken on day 0 of AZD1222 vaccination. The receptors originated from an adult in good health.

The chain combines TRBV27 with TRBJ2-6, with D perhaps TRBD1 (6 bases). Germline V CDR1 and CDR2: MNHEY, SMNVEV (reference sequence). The length of the CDR3 is 16 residues. Trimming stripped 3 bases from V and 4 bases from J, with 13 bases between. CDR3 region: CASSFLGARGANVLTF. As DNA, the CDR3 is TGTGCCAGCAGTTTTCTGGGGGCGCGAGGGGCCAACGTCCTGACTTTC.

Here the CDR3 reads CSVTGTASYEQYF. In DNA form, the CDR3 reads TGCAGCGTTACTGGGACGGCCTCCTACGAGCAGTACTTC. V usage is TRBV29-1 and J usage is TRBJ2-7; possibly TRBD1 or TRBD2 for D (5 bases each). Germline V gene lookup returns CDR1 SQVTM and CDR2 ANQGSEA. There are 13 residues in the CDR3. The ends were cut back, 5 bases at V and 0 bases at J, with 11 bases in the middle.

V gene TRBV5-1 combines with J gene TRBJ1-6; D unclear. Germline assignment: CDR1 SGHRS and CDR2 YFSETQ. V was shortened by 3 bases and J by 0 bases, with 22 bases between the two germline ends. This CDR3 region has 20 residues. The CDR3 is CASSSRPIDSGSSYNSPLHF. CDR3 bases: TGCGCCAGCAGCTCAAGACCTATTGATTCAGGCAGCTCCTATAATTCACCCCTCCACTTT.